The rows below give T cell receptor beta chains drawn from one sample of a study of post-analysis software for immune sequencing data. TCRdb redid the calling of the PCR reads with MiXCR, one entry per CDR3 protein. The top ten clones hold around 15% of a sample with about 400,000 distinct CDR3 sequences, roughly 30% of them seen once. The sequenced sample was blood. Receptor source: a girl aged 10-17 years with multiple sclerosis. Each CDR3 is given with its conserved first and last residue. D genes are given only for firm matches. Rows give clone size only sometimes, using once, few, many, or a class for an expanded clone.

abundance	d_gene	j_gene	v_gene	CDR3nt	CDR3aa
few	-	TRBJ2-1	TRBV10-3	TGTGCCATCAGTGAGGGCAATGAGCAGTTCTTC	CAISEGNEQFF
-	-	TRBJ1-2	TRBV7-2	TGTGCCAGCAGCCCCGGGGTGGGTTTAGGGTACACCTTC	CASSPGVGLGYTF
-	-	TRBJ1-2	TRBV29-1	TGCAGCGTTGTTTACGGGGGCCCCACCTTC	CSVVYGGPTF
-	-	TRBJ1-5	TRBV20-1	TGCAGTGCTACCGAGGGGGGGCCGAATCAGCCCCAGCATTTT	CSATEGGPNQPQHF
-	-	TRBJ2-7	TRBV11-2	TGTGCCAGCAGCTCCGGTACTCTCGCCAGTTACGAGCAGTACTTC	CASSSGTLASYEQYF
-	TRBD2	TRBJ2-1	TRBV9	TGTGCCAGCAGCGTAGACGGCGGGGGAGCCTACAATGAGCAGTTCTTC	CASSVDGGGAYNEQFF
many	-	TRBJ2-3	TRBV7-3	TGTGCCAGCAGCTCGTCAGATACGCAGTATTTT	CASSSSDTQYF
few	-	TRBJ2-1	TRBV3-1	TGTGCCAGCAGCTCCTGGGCGACCTCTCGGAACAATGAGCAGTTCTTC	CASSSWATSRNNEQFF
few	-	TRBJ2-7	TRBV20-1	TGCAGTGCAGGCGGTGGCAGGGCGGTATCAGGCGAGCAGTACTTC	CSAGGGRAVSGEQYF
-	TRBD2	TRBJ2-1	TRBV5-1	TGCGCCAGCGGGCCCGGGACTAGCGGGGGCAATGAGCAGTTCTTC	CASGPGTSGGNEQFF
many	-	TRBJ2-7	TRBV13	TGTGCCAGCAGATCTCTATCACGGTCCTACGAGCAGTACTTC	CASRSLSRSYEQYF
-	TRBD1	TRBJ2-6	TRBV5-1	TGCGCCAGCAGCTTCAGACAGGGGGGCTCGTCTGGGGCCAACGTCCTGACTTTC	CASSFRQGGSSGANVLTF
few	TRBD1	TRBJ1-2	TRBV6-2/TRBV6-3	TGTGCCAGCACCCACACGAAACCGGGACAGTCCAGACGAGGCTACACCTTC	CASTHTKPGQSRRGYTF
-	-	TRBJ1-2	TRBV7-3	TGTGCCAGCAGCCCGACGGGCCCTAAGGAGGGCTACACCTTC	CASSPTGPKEGYTF
-	-	TRBJ2-7	TRBV7-9	TGTGCCAGCAGTTCCCATCCCCGGGACGGAATCTACGAGCAGTACTTC	CASSSHPRDGIYEQYF
many	-	TRBJ2-7	TRBV10-3	TGTGCCATCAGTGAACTGGGCGGATACGAGCAGTACTTC	CAISELGGYEQYF
many	TRBD2	TRBJ2-5	TRBV10-3	TGTGCCATCAGGAGCGGGGCGGAGACCCAGTACTTC	CAIRSGAETQYF
-	TRBD2	TRBJ2-1	TRBV6-6	TGTGCCAGCACCCCAGGACTAGCGGGGGGGCAGAATGAGCAGTTCTTC	CASTPGLAGGQNEQFF
-	TRBD1	TRBJ1-2	TRBV7-9	TGTGCCAGCAGCTTAGTAAAGGGACAGGGACCGACTAACTATGGCTACACCTTC	CASSLVKGQGPTNYGYTF
-	-	TRBJ2-3	TRBV20-1	TGCAGTGCTAGAGTTGAGGTTAGGGATACGCAGTATTTT	CSARVEVRDTQYF
few	TRBD1	TRBJ1-6	TRBV5-1	TGCGCCAGCAGCTTTACCGGGACAGCTAATTCACCCCTCCACTTT	CASSFTGTANSPLHF
once	TRBD2	TRBJ2-1	TRBV24-1	TGTGCCACCAGTGATTTGGGTCGGGGGGCCTACAATGAGCAGTTCTTC	CATSDLGRGAYNEQFF
-	-	TRBJ1-5	TRBV6-1	TGTGCCAGCAGTGAAGGGGAATGGAATCAGCCCCAGCATTTT	CASSEGEWNQPQHF
-	-	TRBJ1-1	TRBV20-1	TGCAGTGCTAGAGATTTTTACAGGGTGGGTGGTGGGGCTTTCTTT	CSARDFYRVGGGAFF
-	-	TRBJ1-2	TRBV10-3	TGTGCCACCAGTGACCCAGGAGGTGGCTACACCTTC	CATSDPGGGYTF
-	-	TRBJ2-7	TRBV20-1	TGCAGCGCGAGCGTGGCCTCTGCCGAGCAGTACTTC	CSASVASAEQYF
-	-	TRBJ2-4	TRBV7-2	TGTGCCAGCAGCGCGGGGGCGGGCAAAAACATTCAGTACTTC	CASSAGAGKNIQYF
few	TRBD2	TRBJ2-3	TRBV4-2	TGTGCCAGCAGCCAAGGGGGACTAGCGGGTACAGATACGCAGTATTTT	CASSQGGLAGTDTQYF
-	-	TRBJ2-1	TRBV7-2	TGTGCCAGCAGCTTAGAGGACAATAGGAATGAGCAGTTCTTC	CASSLEDNRNEQFF
-	-	TRBJ2-6	TRBV23-1	TGCGCCAGCAGTCAATCGATTGGGGCAGGGAGACCTGGGGCCAACGTCCTGACTTTC	CASSQSIGAGRPGANVLTF
few	-	TRBJ1-2	TRBV28	TGTGCCAGCAGTTTATGGGTTCTAGATAACTATGGCTACACCTTC	CASSLWVLDNYGYTF
-	-	TRBJ2-4	TRBV5-1	TGCGCCAGCAGCCCAGGAGGGGCAGGGACAAACATTCAGTACTTC	CASSPGGAGTNIQYF
-	-	TRBJ2-7	TRBV12-3/TRBV12-4	TGTGCCAGCAGTTTCCGGAGGTTCGGGGTGGGGCACGAGCAGTACTTC	CASSFRRFGVGHEQYF
-	TRBD1	TRBJ1-2	TRBV6-5	TGTGCCAGCAGCGCGGACAGGGGGCTGTACTATGGCTACACCTTC	CASSADRGLYYGYTF
-	-	TRBJ2-1	TRBV7-2	TGTGCCAGCAGCTTAGGTGGTCCCGGGGAATGGGGATACAATGAGCAGTTCTTC	CASSLGGPGEWGYNEQFF
-	-	TRBJ2-7	TRBV4-2	TGTGCCGGCAGCCAAGATCCGGGGGCCGGGGGCGAGCAGTACTTC	CAGSQDPGAGGEQYF
-	-	TRBJ2-6	TRBV6-1	TGTGCCAGCACTCGGGGCTCTGGGGCCAACGTCCTGACTTTC	CASTRGSGANVLTF
few	TRBD1	TRBJ1-4	TRBV6-6	TGTGCCAGCACCTTAGGACAGGGCACTCCTAATGAAAAACTGTTTTTT	CASTLGQGTPNEKLFF
once	TRBD1	TRBJ1-1	TRBV2	TGTGCCACCACAGGGGGCGGGACTGAAGCTTTCTTT	CATTGGGTEAFF
-	-	TRBJ1-3	TRBV7-2	TGTGCCAGCAGCTTAGGCAGGGAGGCCGGAAACACCATATATTTT	CASSLGREAGNTIYF
once	-	TRBJ2-1	TRBV6-5	TGTGCCAGCAGCCACAGTAGGGACTACAATGAGCAGTTCTTC	CASSHSRDYNEQFF
-	-	TRBJ1-1	TRBV12-3/TRBV12-4	TGTGCCAGCAGTTCCGAGGAGAGGGCTGAAGCTTTCTTT	CASSSEERAEAFF
-	TRBD2	TRBJ2-5	TRBV20-1	TGCAGTGCTCCCTACCGGGGACTAGCGGGGCCAGAGACCCAGTACTTC	CSAPYRGLAGPETQYF
few	TRBD1	TRBJ2-1	TRBV7-9	TGTGCCAGCAGCTTCGGGCCTGGGACAGGGCCCTACAATGAGCAGTTCTTC	CASSFGPGTGPYNEQFF
few	-	TRBJ2-1	TRBV20-1	TGCAGTGCTAGAGATCGTTCGGACAGCGAGCAGTTCTTC	CSARDRSDSEQFF
once	-	TRBJ2-3	TRBV28	TGTGCCAGCGAGATAAGTAGCACAGATACGCAGTATTTT	CASEISSTDTQYF
-	-	TRBJ2-5	TRBV7-7	TGTGCTAGCAGCCCGGGACCACAGTACCAAGAGACCCAGTACTTC	CASSPGPQYQETQYF